Sequencing of this T cell receptor (beta chain) was carried out in a study of blood T cell repertoires in COVID-19. At the level of the study: Nucleic acid was either cDNA or gDNA, and it came from T cells, B-cell-depleted T cells, or PBMCs.

This clone occurred once. Per the authors' pipeline: Counts of nucleated cells, estimated from reference gene primer amplification, were obtained. Only in-frame clones appear in the TCRdb table, and some are missing; sequencing was by immunoSEQ multiplex PCR. D and trimming were read from the DNA, whereas the V and J calls and clone size are those reported in that table. The table lists around 200,000 clones, about nine tenths of them singletons. The CDR3 is 15 amino acids. Trimming removed 0 bases from V and 0 bases from J, with 6 bases in between. The V gene's germline CDR1 is MNHNS and CDR2 SASEGT.

Sequenced material: peripheral blood. The receptor's source is a man between 25 and 39 years old with acute or convalescent COVID-19. The J gene is TRBJ1-5, the V gene TRBV6-1, with D possibly matching TRBD1 (5 bases). CDR3 sequence: CASSEAGVSNQPQHF. The CDR3 nucleotides read TGTGCCAGCAGTGAAGCAGGGGTTAGCAATCAGCCCCAGCATTTT.